This TCR beta chain comes out of a study of cytomegalovirus exposure and HLA in healthy donors. There are 14 residues in the CDR3. Germline V gene sequence: CDR1 SGHVS, CDR2 FNYEAQ. Trimming removed 3 bases from V and 10 bases from J, with 19 bases in between. The PCR had 60 Vbeta and 13 Jbeta primers. The repertoire was sequenced with immunoSEQ multiplex PCR; TCRdb's copy has only in-frame clones and lacks some. Of 200,000 to 250,000 clones detected, approximately 90% appear once; the ten largest clones hold over 0.95%. The rearrangement links TRBV7-6 to TRBJ2-7; D is perhaps TRBD2 (7 bases). This sequence originates from a woman under 30 in good health and CMV-seronegative. Specimen: PBMCs. CDR3 nucleotides: TGTGCCAGCAGCTTGGAGGGGGGGATGGTCGGCCAGTACTTC. It is translated as CASSLEGGMVGQYF.